The 5 T cell receptor beta chains listed next were all sequenced from one sample in a study of blood T cell repertoires in COVID-19. Sequenced by immunoSEQ multiplex PCR; TCRdb stores in-frame clones only, minus some. The sample carries 250,000 to 350,000 clones, 85% to 90% recorded once. Sequenced input: peripheral blood. These receptors were collected from a woman aged 45-59 years with COVID-19, enrolled during active disease.

This chain links TRBV7-9 with TRBJ1-5; D not resolved. CDR1 is SEHNR, CDR2 FQNEAQ, per germline (reference sequence). Between the trimmed V and J ends, which lost 3 bases and 9 bases, there was a span of 24 bases. The CDR3 spans 17 residues. CDR3 sequence (DNA): TGTGCCAGCAGCTTTCGTCCCCAACAAGGGAGGGAACGGCCCCAGCATTTT. Encoded protein: CASSFRPQQGRERPQHF.

The rearrangement uses TRBV6-5 and TRBJ2-2, with 8 bases fitting TRBD1. Losses at the gene ends were 5 bases for V and 7 bases for J; bases not matched to a gene: 3. This CDR3 contains 13 residues. Germline-derived CDR1 and CDR2 are MNHEY and SVGAGI. The DNA for the CDR3 is TGTGCCAGCAGTCCCAGGGGGCGCGGGGAGCTGTTTTTT. This translates into CASSPRGRGELFF.

In regard to this clone: At one end, the junction sequence differs from germline, possibly due to a read error. This chain joins TRBV7-7 and TRBJ2-3; no reliable D call. The CDR3 has 14 residues. Germline V CDR1 and CDR2: SSHAT, FNYEAQ (reference sequence). The CDR3 nucleotides read TGTGCTAGCAGCCGCGGTAAAGAGACAGATACGCAGTATTTT. This translates into CASSRGKETDTQYF.

The chain is built from TRBV20-1 and TRBJ1-4; TRBD1 aligns across 7 bases. This CDR3 has 15 residues. The J segment lost 6 bases and the V segment lost 3 bases, leaving 10 bases of the junction unmatched. Looked up from germline, CDR1 is DFQATT and CDR2 is SNEGSKA (reference sequence). CDR3 sequence (DNA): TGCAGTGCTAGTTCCCTACAGGGGTTGTATGAAAAACTGTTTTTT. It yields the protein CSASSLQGLYEKLFF.

The table lists this clone with a count of one. The V gene is TRBV18, the J gene TRBJ2-3; no definite D call. Germline V gives CDR1 KGHSH, CDR2 LQKENI. Trimming cost V 6 bases and J 3 bases, with 16 bases left between them. This CDR3 region has 15 residues. The CDR3 region has the DNA TGTGCCAGCTCCCCCAATCAAGCCCCAACAGATACGCAGTATTTT. It specifies CASSPNQAPTDTQYF.